This T cell receptor beta chain was recorded in a study of blood T cell repertoires in COVID-19 (dated by TCRdb to 2020 to 2021). In the study overall: The collaborator samples originated in the United States, Italy and Spain and spanned the acute and convalescent phases of COVID-19. The material from the prospective study consisted of cDNA or gDNA derived from T cells, B-cell-depleted T cells, or PBMCs. Deeply sampled blood TCRbeta repertoires from subjects exposed to, actively infected with, or recovered from COVID-19 were included in the dataset. The repertoires were released in a freely available public database intended as a resource for research on the immune response to SARS-CoV-2. Samples came from the ongoing ImmuneRACE study (first 160 participants) plus 1,254 subjects from 6 global collaborators. A de-identified subject ID, COVID-19 status, age in years and sex were almost always included in the sample metadata. Where HLA class I and class II types were available, the types were taken from metadata supplied by the sample provider, not from assay-based typing. Results the study describes overall, beyond this receptor: How much clinical and demographic metadata was included differed by source and by participant, and the metadata was provided uncurated.

Of note for this clone: This receptor's antigen is unknown. No much larger clone exists at a distance of one base, and base qualities are not known.

V is reduced by 5 bases and J by 2 bases, leaving a spacing of 15 bases between them. For CDR1 and CDR2, the germline V gene lists SGHRS and YFSETQ. Measured from the cysteine to the phenylalanine, the CDR3 is 15 residues long. Here the CDR3 DNA is all that survives: 45 bases in frame from base 1. Participants in the prospective study were enrolled through a virtual design, were aged roughly 18 to 90 years, and lived in some 24 United States geographic areas. To assign participants to cohorts, the prospective study relied on clinical history that participants themselves reported in a screening survey and a study questionnaire. ImmuneRACE Cohort 3 recovered participants were defined by two consecutive negative NP/OP PCR tests, healthcare professional clearance, or symptom resolution. Each participant in the prospective study had whole blood, serum and a nasopharyngeal or oropharyngeal swab collected by mobile phlebotomists. Over a roughly 2-month period, participants in the prospective study had the option of providing additional blood draws and questionnaires. Before DNA extraction, prospective study blood samples were shipped either frozen or at room temperature.

TCRbeta CDR3 regions were amplified from genomic DNA by means of the immunoSEQ Assay, a bias-controlled multiplex PCR. The original pipeline was this. Nucleated cell counts per sample were estimated from amplification of reference gene primers within the assay. Sequence reads were collapsed and filtered to measure the absolute abundance of every unique TCRbeta CDR3 rearrangement. Productive Simpson clonality was computed per sample as the square root of Simpson's diversity index over productive rearrangements. TCRdb obtained this table from immuneACCESS and retained in-frame rearrangements with V and J assigned. These tables miss some clones; where compared with another copy, unresolved V genes account for less than half of the shortfall, and the remainder is unexplained. The V and J calls and clone size come from that table; D and trimming were worked out from the DNA. This sample has approximately 260,000 clones in its table, and roughly four fifths of those were observed once. The biggest ten clones account for 3.4% of the sample.

Sequencing was carried out using PBMCs or T cells enriched from blood (not recorded which). Recombination joined TRBV5-1 with TRBJ2-3, with no D gene named confidently. This TCR derives from a man aged 45 to 65 who had recovered from COVID-19. The CDR3 amino acid sequence is: CASRVQTSPTDTQYF. The nucleotide sequence is TGCGCCAGCAGAGTACAGACCAGCCCCACAGATACGCAGTATTTT.